These T cell receptor beta chains were read from a single sample in a study of cytomegalovirus exposure and HLA in healthy donors. Using immunoSEQ multiplex PCR, the repertoire was profiled, and TCRdb retains in-frame clones only, with some absent. The sample contains 97,000 or so clones, 9.4% of which appear only once. The sequenced material came from PBMCs. Receptors were obtained from a man in his forties or fifties in good health and CMV-seropositive. Both conserved end residues are part of each CDR3. D genes are given only for firm matches. The size field is filled for only some rows; it gives once, few, many or a size class.

j_call	d_call	v_call	clone_size	cdr3_aa	cdr3_nt
TRBJ1-4	TRBD1	TRBV4-3	few	CASSQGLLGTGSEKLFF	TGCGCCAGCAGCCAAGGTCTACTTGGGACAGGGAGTGAAAAACTGTTTTTT
TRBJ2-1	TRBD2	TRBV28	NA	CASSLPLAGVRSSYNEQFF	TGTGCCAGCAGTTTACCCCTAGCGGGAGTAAGAAGCTCCTACAATGAGCAGTTCTTC
TRBJ1-6	TRBD1	TRBV27	NA	CASTPRQGLNSPLHF	TGTGCCAGCACCCCAAGACAGGGGCTTAATTCACCCCTCCACTTT
TRBJ2-3	TRBD1	TRBV28	NA	CASSKEPDRGGTDTQYF	TGTGCCAGCAGTAAAGAACCCGACAGGGGGGGAACAGATACGCAGTATTTT
TRBJ1-1	TRBD1	TRBV4-2	few	CASSPAGTGESTEAFF	TGTGCCAGCAGCCCAGCCGGGACAGGGGAGTCCACTGAAGCTTTCTTT
TRBJ1-3	NA	TRBV5-1	NA	CASSPTVDGNTIYF	TGCGCCAGCAGCCCGACAGTTGATGGAAACACCATATATTTT
TRBJ2-1	NA	TRBV7-9	NA	CASSSEYSLDEQFF	TGTGCCAGCAGCTCCGAGTACAGCCTGGATGAGCAGTTCTTC
TRBJ1-2	NA	TRBV29-1	NA	CSLKGGPDYGYTF	TGCAGCCTGAAGGGGGGGCCGGACTATGGCTACACCTTC
TRBJ2-2	NA	TRBV7-9	NA	CASSLGATGELFF	TGTGCCAGCAGCTTAGGTGCGACCGGGGAGCTGTTTTTT
TRBJ2-7	NA	TRBV7-9	few	CASSLGDREFPYEQYF	TGTGCCAGCAGCTTAGGTGACCGGGAGTTTCCCTACGAGCAGTACTTC
TRBJ2-2	NA	TRBV5-1	many	CASSWGDFSTGELFF	TGCGCCAGCAGCTGGGGGGACTTTAGCACCGGGGAGCTGTTTTTT
TRBJ2-3	TRBD2	TRBV5-1	few	CASSLKPSGHTDTQYF	TGCGCCAGCAGCTTGAAGCCTAGCGGCCACACAGATACGCAGTATTTT
TRBJ1-6	TRBD1	TRBV5-5	NA	CASSFRGPWDSPLHF	TGTGCCAGCAGCTTTAGGGGGCCGTGGGATTCACCCCTCCACTTT
TRBJ2-7	NA	TRBV11-2	NA	CASSLASRYEQYF	TGTGCCAGCAGCTTGGCTAGCAGATACGAGCAGTACTTC
TRBJ2-7	NA	TRBV20-1	NA	CSAESNYEQYF	TGCAGTGCCGAAAGCAACTACGAGCAGTACTTC
TRBJ2-1	TRBD2	TRBV7-3	few	CASSPSGPLDGEQFF	TGTGCCAGCAGCCCTAGCGGGCCTCTCGACGGTGAGCAGTTCTTC
TRBJ2-2	NA	TRBV4-3	NA	CASSQDHRVYTGELFF	TGCGCCAGCAGCCAAGACCACAGGGTATACACCGGGGAGCTGTTTTTT
TRBJ1-2	TRBD1	TRBV5-6	few	CASSPPGTDLYGYTF	TGTGCCAGCAGCCCGCCGGGGACAGACCTATATGGCTACACCTTC
TRBJ2-7	TRBD1	TRBV30	NA	CAWSVIRTGGRYEQYF	TGTGCCTGGAGTGTAATTAGAACAGGGGGCCGGTACGAGCAGTACTTC
TRBJ2-1	NA	TRBV6-5	few	CASSPYSYNEQFF	TGTGCCAGCAGTCCATATAGCTACAATGAGCAGTTCTTC
TRBJ2-4	NA	TRBV18	few	CASSPFGQLRDIQYF	TGTGCCAGCTCACCATTCGGACAATTGAGAGACATTCAGTACTTC
TRBJ2-7	TRBD2	TRBV30	NA	CAWSVSGGGYEQYF	TGTGCCTGGAGTGTCTCCGGGGGGGGCTACGAGCAGTACTTC
TRBJ2-5	NA	TRBV19	NA	CASSIEGFKSETQYF	TGTGCCAGTAGTATTGAGGGTTTTAAGAGCGAGACCCAGTACTTC
TRBJ2-1	NA	TRBV5-4	few	CASSSGVAETYNEQFF	TGTGCCAGCAGCTCCGGAGTGGCAGAGACTTACAATGAGCAGTTCTTC
TRBJ1-2	TRBD1	TRBV10-3	few	CAISESGTGVGYTF	TGTGCCATCAGTGAGTCGGGGACAGGGGTTGGCTACACCTTC
TRBJ2-1	TRBD2	TRBV19	NA	CASSIVPSGAYNEQFF	TGTGCCAGTAGTATAGTGCCTAGCGGGGCCTACAATGAGCAGTTCTTC
TRBJ2-7	TRBD2	TRBV14	few	CASSQAAPPSLADEYEQYF	TGTGCCAGCAGCCAAGCCGCGCCACCCAGTCTAGCGGACGAATACGAGCAGTACTTC
TRBJ1-1	NA	TRBV7-2	few	CASSPMTGTEAFF	TGTGCCAGCAGCCCAATGACTGGCACTGAAGCTTTCTTT
TRBJ2-7	TRBD2	TRBV5-6	few	CASSLSRGGVGPYEQYF	TGTGCCAGCAGCTTGTCCCGGGGAGGGGTTGGGCCTTACGAGCAGTACTTC
TRBJ1-2	NA	TRBV7-9	NA	CAMNPRDTGGYTF	TGTGCCATGAACCCGCGAGACACCGGTGGCTACACCTTC
TRBJ1-4	NA	TRBV19	NA	CASSKGRNNEKLFF	TGTGCCAGTAGTAAAGGCAGGAATAATGAAAAACTGTTTTTT
TRBJ2-1	NA	TRBV6-6	NA	CASSSQIKQFF	TGTGCCAGCAGTTCGCAGATAAAGCAGTTCTTC
TRBJ1-5	NA	TRBV5-8	few	CASSFWGHSASNQPQHF	TGTGCCAGCAGCTTTTGGGGGCACAGTGCTAGCAATCAGCCCCAGCATTTT
TRBJ2-1	NA	TRBV28	NA	CASSFISDGVTEQFF	TGTGCCAGCAGTTTTATTAGCGATGGCGTGACTGAGCAGTTCTTC
TRBJ2-4	NA	TRBV6-6	few	CASSLQGTKNIQYF	TGTGCCAGCAGTCTTCAGGGAACCAAAAACATTCAGTACTTC
TRBJ2-1	TRBD2	TRBV4-1	few	CASSRGPLATYNEQFF	TGCGCCAGCAGCCGCGGACCACTAGCGACCTACAATGAGCAGTTCTTC
TRBJ2-5	NA	TRBV14	few	CASSQDHQGRETQYF	TGTGCCAGCAGCCAAGATCATCAGGGCCGGGAGACCCAGTACTTC
TRBJ2-7	TRBD2	TRBV6-6	few	CASSPIQGLANYEQYF	TGTGCCAGCAGTCCCATACAGGGACTAGCGAACTACGAGCAGTACTTC
TRBJ2-7	NA	TRBV19	NA	CASRDNTYEQYF	TGTGCCAGTAGGGACAATACCTACGAGCAGTACTTC
TRBJ2-1	TRBD2	TRBV4-1	NA	CASSQDIGLAGEEQFF	TGCGCCAGCAGCCAAGATATAGGACTAGCGGGAGAAGAGCAGTTCTTC
TRBJ2-5	NA	TRBV6-5	few	CASSYSSSPQETQYF	TGTGCCAGCAGTTACTCGAGTAGTCCCCAAGAGACCCAGTACTTC
TRBJ2-7	NA	TRBV5-1	NA	CASSLAAGAYEQYF	TGCGCCAGCAGCTTGGCCGCAGGGGCCTACGAGCAGTACTTC
TRBJ1-1	NA	TRBV4-1	NA	CASSQDFDRLNTEAFF	TGCGCCAGCAGCCAAGACTTCGACAGACTCAACACTGAAGCTTTCTTT
TRBJ2-7	NA	TRBV30	NA	CAWSVLGSRSYEQYF	TGTGCCTGGAGTGTACTGGGCAGTCGCTCCTACGAGCAGTACTTC
TRBJ1-6	NA	TRBV28	many	CASVGRDSYNSPLHF	TGTGCCAGCGTTGGACGGGACTCCTATAATTCACCCCTCCACTTT
TRBJ2-1	NA	TRBV4-2	few	CASSQVGSYNEQFF	TGTGCCAGCAGCCAAGTCGGCTCCTACAATGAGCAGTTCTTC
TRBJ2-3	TRBD1	TRBV19	few	CASSPTGGTDTQYF	TGTGCCAGTAGTCCTACAGGGGGGACAGATACGCAGTATTTT